A selection of T cell receptor beta chains follows, all from one sample in a study of beta chain features in type 1 diabetes. Using immunoSEQ multiplex PCR, the repertoire was profiled, and TCRdb retains in-frame clones only, with some absent. This table has about 270,000 clones, 14% appearing once. Sequencing used naive CD4+ T cells from blood. The origin of the receptors is a man aged 25-45 years with type 1 diabetes. Each CDR3 is given with its conserved first and last residue. D genes are given only for firm matches. Expanded clones are given a class, and other clones once, few, many or no size at all.

j_call: TRBJ2-2
v_call: TRBV7-2
d_call: -
clone_size: -
cdr3_aa: CASSRVALTGELFF
cdr3_nt: TGTGCCAGCAGCCGAGTAGCCTTAACCGGGGAGCTGTTTTTT

j_call: TRBJ1-3
v_call: TRBV9
d_call: -
clone_size: few
cdr3_aa: CASSVEGGPGNTIYF
cdr3_nt: TGTGCCAGCAGCGTAGAAGGAGGGCCTGGAAACACCATATATTTT

j_call: TRBJ1-1
v_call: TRBV4-3
d_call: TRBD1
clone_size: -
cdr3_aa: CASSLEYRGNTEAFF
cdr3_nt: TGCGCCAGCAGCCTAGAATACAGGGGGAACACTGAAGCTTTCTTT

j_call: TRBJ2-7
v_call: TRBV2
d_call: -
clone_size: -
cdr3_aa: CASRVVILDGENSYEQYF
cdr3_nt: TGTGCCAGCAGAGTGGTGATACTTGACGGGGAAAACTCCTACGAGCAGTACTTC

j_call: TRBJ2-1
v_call: TRBV11-3
d_call: -
clone_size: -
cdr3_aa: CASSHGRSGEEQFF
cdr3_nt: TGTGCCAGCAGCCATGGACGGTCGGGGGAGGAGCAGTTCTTC

j_call: TRBJ2-6
v_call: TRBV5-1
d_call: TRBD2
clone_size: -
cdr3_aa: CASRSSGLAGANVLTF
cdr3_nt: TGCGCCAGCAGGAGTAGCGGGCTTGCTGGGGCCAACGTCCTGACTTTC

j_call: TRBJ1-1
v_call: TRBV25-1
d_call: -
clone_size: few
cdr3_aa: CASSERGNTEAFF
cdr3_nt: TGTGCCAGCAGTGAAAGAGGGAACACTGAAGCTTTCTTT

j_call: TRBJ2-7
v_call: TRBV5-1
d_call: -
clone_size: -
cdr3_aa: CASSVGGTYEQYF
cdr3_nt: TGCGCCAGCAGCGTCGGGGGTACCTACGAGCAGTACTTC

j_call: TRBJ1-1
v_call: TRBV7-9
d_call: -
clone_size: few
cdr3_aa: CASSFDRILEAFF
cdr3_nt: TGTGCCAGCAGCTTCGACAGGATCCTTGAAGCTTTCTTT

j_call: TRBJ2-1
v_call: TRBV7-9
d_call: -
clone_size: -
cdr3_aa: CASSLEGSYNEQFF
cdr3_nt: TGTGCCAGCAGCTTAGAGGGGTCTTACAATGAGCAGTTCTTC

j_call: TRBJ2-1
v_call: TRBV5-4
d_call: -
clone_size: few
cdr3_aa: CASSLSSSDEQFF
cdr3_nt: TGTGCCAGCAGCTTATCTAGCAGCGATGAGCAGTTCTTC

j_call: TRBJ1-1
v_call: TRBV5-1
d_call: TRBD1
clone_size: -
cdr3_aa: CASSYDRDFSPEAFF
cdr3_nt: TGCGCCAGCAGCTATGACAGGGACTTTTCCCCTGAAGCTTTCTTT

j_call: TRBJ2-3
v_call: TRBV6-6
d_call: TRBD1
clone_size: -
cdr3_aa: CASSSQGVSDTQYF
cdr3_nt: TGTGCCAGCAGTTCACAGGGGGTATCTGATACGCAGTATTTT

j_call: TRBJ2-7
v_call: TRBV6-5
d_call: -
clone_size: -
cdr3_aa: CASSTTATYEQYF
cdr3_nt: TGTGCCAGCAGTACGACAGCCACCTACGAGCAGTACTTC

j_call: TRBJ1-1
v_call: TRBV18
d_call: -
clone_size: -
cdr3_aa: CASSSAQGGTEAFF
cdr3_nt: TGTGCCAGCTCATCGGCACAGGGCGGCACTGAAGCTTTCTTT

j_call: TRBJ2-2
v_call: TRBV7-9
d_call: -
clone_size: few
cdr3_aa: CASTFRAAGTGELFF
cdr3_nt: TGTGCCAGCACATTTAGGGCTGCGGGCACCGGGGAGCTGTTTTTT

j_call: TRBJ2-5
v_call: TRBV9
d_call: TRBD2
clone_size: -
cdr3_aa: CASSVRASGNQETQYF
cdr3_nt: TGTGCCAGCAGCGTACGGGCTAGCGGGAACCAAGAGACCCAGTACTTC

j_call: TRBJ2-1
v_call: TRBV29-1
d_call: TRBD2
clone_size: few
cdr3_aa: CSVSRLAGEGEQFF
cdr3_nt: TGCAGCGTATCAAGACTAGCGGGAGAGGGTGAGCAGTTCTTC

j_call: TRBJ1-1
v_call: TRBV7-9
d_call: -
clone_size: -
cdr3_aa: CASSPFRGMNTEAFF
cdr3_nt: TGTGCCAGCAGCCCGTTCAGAGGAATGAACACTGAAGCTTTCTTT

j_call: TRBJ2-5
v_call: TRBV5-4
d_call: TRBD1
clone_size: -
cdr3_aa: CASSYTGEETQYF
cdr3_nt: TGTGCCAGCAGCTACACAGGGGAGGAGACCCAGTACTTC

j_call: TRBJ2-5
v_call: TRBV25-1
d_call: TRBD1
clone_size: few
cdr3_aa: CASSLQGHGETQYF
cdr3_nt: TGTGCCAGCAGTCTACAGGGGCATGGGGAGACCCAGTACTTC

j_call: TRBJ1-1
v_call: TRBV9
d_call: TRBD1
clone_size: -
cdr3_aa: CASSPRTGATEAFF
cdr3_nt: TGTGCCAGCAGCCCCAGGACAGGGGCCACTGAAGCTTTCTTT

j_call: TRBJ2-1
v_call: TRBV4-3
d_call: TRBD2
clone_size: few
cdr3_aa: CASSLTGTSGRNEQFF
cdr3_nt: TGCGCCAGCAGCCTCACCGGGACTAGCGGGAGGAATGAGCAGTTCTTC

j_call: TRBJ2-5
v_call: TRBV14
d_call: -
clone_size: -
cdr3_aa: CASSQVQGFQETQYF
cdr3_nt: TGTGCCAGCAGCCAGGTACAGGGATTCCAAGAGACCCAGTACTTC

j_call: TRBJ1-5
v_call: TRBV29-1
d_call: TRBD1
clone_size: few
cdr3_aa: CSVGGTGNQPQHF
cdr3_nt: TGCAGCGTTGGTGGGACAGGGAATCAGCCCCAGCATTTT

j_call: TRBJ2-7
v_call: TRBV2
d_call: -
clone_size: -
cdr3_aa: CASTEGPLPYEQYF
cdr3_nt: TGTGCCAGCACCGAGGGTCCCCTCCCCTACGAGCAGTACTTC

j_call: TRBJ2-3
v_call: TRBV9
d_call: TRBD1
clone_size: -
cdr3_aa: CASSVGGDRGGDTQYF
cdr3_nt: TGTGCCAGCAGCGTCGGGGGGGACAGGGGAGGTGATACGCAGTATTTT

j_call: TRBJ2-1
v_call: TRBV7-9
d_call: TRBD2
clone_size: few
cdr3_aa: CASSLTPSGRAHNEQFF
cdr3_nt: TGTGCCAGCAGCTTAACCCCTAGCGGGAGGGCCCACAATGAGCAGTTCTTC

j_call: TRBJ2-5
v_call: TRBV5-1
d_call: -
clone_size: -
cdr3_aa: CASSYAQIVETQYF
cdr3_nt: TGCGCCAGCAGCTACGCCCAGATCGTCGAGACCCAGTACTTC

j_call: TRBJ2-5
v_call: TRBV30
d_call: -
clone_size: few
cdr3_aa: CAWSPPGETQYF
cdr3_nt: TGTGCCTGGAGTCCCCCGGGAGAGACCCAGTACTTC

j_call: TRBJ2-5
v_call: TRBV28
d_call: TRBD2
clone_size: few
cdr3_aa: CASSSPSGIRETQYF
cdr3_nt: TGTGCCAGCAGTTCGCCTAGCGGGATCAGAGAGACCCAGTACTTC

j_call: TRBJ2-3
v_call: TRBV4-3
d_call: TRBD2
clone_size: -
cdr3_aa: CASSWRQGLASDTQYF
cdr3_nt: TGCGCCAGCAGCTGGAGGCAGGGACTAGCGTCGGATACGCAGTATTTT

j_call: TRBJ1-2
v_call: TRBV20-1
d_call: -
clone_size: -
cdr3_aa: CSPGYSSGYTF
cdr3_nt: TGCAGTCCAGGGTACTCTTCCGGCTACACCTTC

j_call: TRBJ1-4
v_call: TRBV25-1
d_call: -
clone_size: -
cdr3_aa: CASSEAIATNEKLFF
cdr3_nt: TGTGCCAGCAGTGAAGCGATTGCAACTAATGAAAAACTGTTTTTT

j_call: TRBJ2-1
v_call: TRBV5-1
d_call: TRBD1
clone_size: -
cdr3_aa: CASRGQGASNEQFF
cdr3_nt: TGCGCCAGCAGAGGGCAGGGGGCCTCTAATGAGCAGTTCTTC

j_call: TRBJ2-5
v_call: TRBV2
d_call: -
clone_size: few
cdr3_aa: CASRSGLVNQETQYF
cdr3_nt: TGTGCCAGCAGGTCAGGGCTAGTCAACCAAGAGACCCAGTACTTC

j_call: TRBJ2-7
v_call: TRBV6-6
d_call: TRBD1
clone_size: -
cdr3_aa: CASTPRQGAYEQYF
cdr3_nt: TGTGCCAGCACCCCCCGACAGGGTGCCTACGAGCAGTACTTC

j_call: TRBJ1-1
v_call: TRBV7-9
d_call: -
clone_size: -
cdr3_aa: CASSLGGGARTEAFF
cdr3_nt: TGTGCCAGCAGCTTAGGTGGGGGCGCAAGAACTGAAGCTTTCTTT

j_call: TRBJ1-1
v_call: TRBV18
d_call: TRBD1
clone_size: -
cdr3_aa: CASSPLQGTDEAFF
cdr3_nt: TGTGCCAGCTCACCTTTACAGGGGACAGATGAAGCTTTCTTT

j_call: TRBJ1-5
v_call: TRBV11-2
d_call: -
clone_size: few
cdr3_aa: CASSLVGAHQPQHF
cdr3_nt: TGTGCCAGCAGCTTAGTGGGGGCGCATCAGCCCCAGCATTTT

j_call: TRBJ1-2
v_call: TRBV2
d_call: TRBD1
clone_size: few
cdr3_aa: CATRPGQGRGLYGYTF
cdr3_nt: TGTGCCACCCGACCGGGACAGGGACGGGGGCTCTATGGCTACACCTTC

j_call: TRBJ1-2
v_call: TRBV6-5
d_call: -
clone_size: -
cdr3_aa: CASRRWTGEYGYTF
cdr3_nt: TGTGCCAGCAGGCGCTGGACGGGGGAGTATGGCTACACCTTC

j_call: TRBJ2-7
v_call: TRBV6-5
d_call: TRBD2
clone_size: few
cdr3_aa: CASSRGTSGSYEQYF
cdr3_nt: TGTGCCAGCAGCCGCGGGACTAGCGGGTCCTACGAGCAGTACTTC

j_call: TRBJ1-1
v_call: TRBV7-9
d_call: TRBD1
clone_size: -
cdr3_aa: CASSWGQGMEAFF
cdr3_nt: TGTGCCAGCAGCTGGGGACAGGGGATGGAAGCTTTCTTT

j_call: TRBJ1-5
v_call: TRBV28
d_call: -
clone_size: -
cdr3_aa: CASSWTISNQPQHF
cdr3_nt: TGTGCCAGCAGTTGGACAATAAGCAATCAGCCCCAGCATTTT

j_call: TRBJ2-7
v_call: TRBV4-1
d_call: -
clone_size: -
cdr3_aa: CASSRGTAVLEQYF
cdr3_nt: TGCGCCAGCAGCCGCGGGACGGCGGTGTTGGAGCAGTACTTC

j_call: TRBJ1-1
v_call: TRBV5-1
d_call: TRBD1
clone_size: -
cdr3_aa: CASSLTTGTTEAFF
cdr3_nt: TGCGCCAGCAGCTTGACGACAGGGACCACTGAAGCTTTCTTT

j_call: TRBJ2-7
v_call: TRBV28
d_call: -
clone_size: few
cdr3_aa: CASSLGANEQYF
cdr3_nt: TGTGCCAGCAGTTTGGGAGCCAACGAGCAGTACTTC

j_call: TRBJ2-5
v_call: TRBV5-1
d_call: -
clone_size: few
cdr3_aa: CASSLLQETQYF
cdr3_nt: TGCGCCAGCAGCTTGCTACAAGAGACCCAGTACTTC

j_call: TRBJ2-5
v_call: TRBV5-1
d_call: -
clone_size: -
cdr3_aa: CASSLRSGVQETQYF
cdr3_nt: TGCGCCAGCAGCTTGCGGTCGGGAGTCCAAGAGACCCAGTACTTC

j_call: TRBJ2-1
v_call: TRBV2
d_call: TRBD1
clone_size: few
cdr3_aa: CASSPWQGAPNEQFF
cdr3_nt: TGTGCCAGCAGTCCCTGGCAGGGGGCCCCCAATGAGCAGTTCTTC

j_call: TRBJ1-2
v_call: TRBV7-8
d_call: -
clone_size: few
cdr3_aa: CASSNRESYGYTF
cdr3_nt: TGTGCCAGCAGCAATCGAGAGTCCTATGGCTACACCTTC

j_call: TRBJ2-5
v_call: TRBV28
d_call: TRBD1
clone_size: -
cdr3_aa: CASSPAGQGQETQYF
cdr3_nt: TGTGCCAGCAGTCCCGCGGGACAGGGGCAAGAGACCCAGTACTTC

j_call: TRBJ2-5
v_call: TRBV28
d_call: -
clone_size: -
cdr3_aa: CASSFQDQETQYF
cdr3_nt: TGTGCCAGCAGTTTTCAGGACCAAGAGACCCAGTACTTC

j_call: TRBJ1-2
v_call: TRBV7-9
d_call: TRBD1
clone_size: -
cdr3_aa: CASSSRDSYGYTF
cdr3_nt: TGTGCCAGCAGCTCCCGGGACAGTTATGGCTACACCTTC

j_call: TRBJ1-1
v_call: TRBV30
d_call: -
clone_size: -
cdr3_aa: CAWKQVNTEAFF
cdr3_nt: TGTGCCTGGAAACAGGTGAACACTGAAGCTTTCTTT

j_call: TRBJ2-7
v_call: TRBV7-3
d_call: TRBD2
clone_size: few
cdr3_aa: CASSSRGGSYEQYF
cdr3_nt: TGTGCCAGCAGCTCGCGGGGGGGCTCCTACGAGCAGTACTTC

j_call: TRBJ1-2
v_call: TRBV25-1
d_call: -
clone_size: few
cdr3_aa: CASSDPTGGSYGYTF
cdr3_nt: TGTGCCAGCAGCGACCCGACAGGAGGCTCCTATGGCTACACCTTC

j_call: TRBJ1-3
v_call: TRBV7-2
d_call: TRBD1
clone_size: -
cdr3_aa: CASSSTPGQGALDHF
cdr3_nt: TGTGCCAGCAGCTCGACGCCGGGACAGGGGGCGCTCGATCATTTT